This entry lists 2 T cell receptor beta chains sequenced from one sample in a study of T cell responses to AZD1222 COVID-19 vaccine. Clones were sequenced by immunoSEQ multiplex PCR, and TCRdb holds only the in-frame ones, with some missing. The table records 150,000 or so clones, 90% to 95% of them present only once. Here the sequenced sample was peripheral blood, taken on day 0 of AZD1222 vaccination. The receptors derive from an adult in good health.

CDR3 nucleotide sequence: TGTGCCACCAGTGATTTTAGACAGGGGCCGGAGACCCAGTACTTC. This gives the protein CATSDFRQGPETQYF. The V call is TRBV24-1, the J call TRBJ2-5; TRBD1 matches at 8 bases. The germline gives CDR1 KGHDR, CDR2 SFDVKD. With V trimmed by 1 base and J by 5 bases, 5 bases remained unmatched. The length of the CDR3 is 15 residues.

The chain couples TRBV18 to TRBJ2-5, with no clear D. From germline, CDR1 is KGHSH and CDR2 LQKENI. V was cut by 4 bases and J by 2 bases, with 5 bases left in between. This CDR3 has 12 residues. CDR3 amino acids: CASSQSQETQYF. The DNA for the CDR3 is TGTGCCAGCTCACAGTCACAAGAGACCCAGTACTTC. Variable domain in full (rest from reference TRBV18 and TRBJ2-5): NAGVMQNPRHLVRRRGQEARLRCSPMKGHSHVYWYRQLPEEGLKFMVYLQKENIIDESGMPKERFSAEFPKEGPSILRIQQVVRGDSAAYFCASSQSQETQYFGPGTRLLVL.